Reported below is one T cell receptor beta chain. This sample was taken from a study of OX40 agonist ivuxolimab in advanced cancers. Turning to the study itself: Every 2 weeks, patients got intravenous ivuxolimab at one of six dose levels (0.01-10 mg/kg).

Produced via immunoSEQ multiplex PCR; TCRdb's table is partial and in-frame only. Here the sample spans some 70,000 clones, roughly 84% being singletons. The sample here was CD4+ or CD8+ T cells sorted from blood, taken in a trial of the OX40 agonist ivuxolimab. This receptor was identified in an adult with an advanced solid tumor such as melanoma, head and neck, liver or kidney cancer.

CDR3 bases: TGTGCCAGCCGGACACCCCTCGGGAACAATGAGCAGTTCTTC. This sequence encodes CASRTPLGNNEQFF. V and J are TRBV6-5 and TRBJ2-1; D may match TRBD1 or TRBD2 (5 bases each). There are 14 residues in the CDR3. V dropped 8 bases and J dropped 5 bases, with 16 bases sitting between them. Germline assignment: CDR1 MNHEY and CDR2 SVGAGI.